This T cell receptor (beta chain) was profiled in a study of cytomegalovirus exposure and HLA in healthy donors. Study at large: Around 86 million unique TCRs, all from HLA-typed donors, were included in an early release of the data. Study-wide results and caveats: It was likely that a cluster of highly shared sequence variants was a sequencing artifact. Cytomegalovirus status was reportedly diagnosed by the classifier with high specificity and sensitivity.

Primers: 60 Vbeta forward and 13 Jbeta reverse. Method: immunoSEQ multiplex PCR; TCRdb's copy keeps in-frame clones and lacks some. The table has 150,000 to 200,000 clones, 60% to 80% seen once. Of note for this clone: Its matching antigen is unknown. The junction shows a germline mismatch at one end, possibly a read error.

Participants comprised healthy donors of bone marrow. Germline V CDR1 and CDR2: SGHDN, FVKESK. The CDR3 length is 13 residues. The rearrangement uses TRBV14 and TRBJ1-1, with D unresolved. The source material was PBMCs. The sequence derives from a male donor in good health and CMV-seronegative. In DNA form, the CDR3 reads TGTGCCAGCAGGCAAGGCGTTTTCACTGAAGCTTTCTTT. Its protein product is CASRQGVFTEAFF.